These 25 T cell receptor beta chains were all obtained from the same sample, sequenced in a study of tumor and adjacent non-tumor tissue in lung cancer. The library came from three nested PCR rounds adapted from ARM-PCR protocols. TCRdb itself ran the multiplex PCR reads through MiXCR, one entry per CDR3 protein. The sample yields about 200,000 distinct CDR3 sequences, around 70% seen once. RNA was extracted from bulk tissue without any cell sorting. The sequenced sample was lung tumor tissue. The receptors were gathered from a man between 60 and 75 years old with non-small cell lung cancer.

Points on this clonotype: With a much larger clone just one base away, this may be a read error. The chain combines TRBV12-3 or TRBV12-4 with TRBJ2-7; 9 bases align to TRBD2. CDR3 size: 17 residues. The CDR3 region has the DNA TGTACCAGCAGCCCTCTCACAGGCGTGCGGGGGGGCTCCAAGCAGTACTTC. Its translation: CTSSPLTGVRGGSKQYF.

To note about this clonotype: A much larger clone sits a single nucleotide away, making a read error possible. The V call is TRBV29-1, the J call TRBJ1-1; D is unresolved. CDR1 and CDR2 (germline): SQVTM, ANQGSEA. The CDR3 is made up of 11 amino acids. The CDR3 protein is CIAIRYTEAFF. The CDR3 DNA is TGCATAGCCATTAGGTACACTGAAGCTTTCTTT.

As regards this clonotype: One end of the junction is discordant with germline, which a read error may explain. This chain uses TRBV29-1 with TRBJ1-3, with D possibly matching TRBD1 (5 bases). The length of the CDR3 is 13 residues. Germline V lookup: CDR1 SQVTM, CDR2 ANQGSEA. CDR3 loop: CREYGTLGNTMYF. The CDR3 bases are TGCCGCGAGTACGGGACGCTTGGAAACACCATGTATTTT. Supplemented by reference TRBV29-1 and TRBJ1-3, the full variable domain reads SAVISQKPSRDICQRGTSLTIQCQVDSQVTMMFWYRQQPGQSLTLIATANQGSEATYESGFVIDKFPISRPNLTFSTLTVSNMSPEDSSIYLCREYGTLGNTMYFGEGSWLTVV.

Details on this clonotype: One base away lies a much larger clone, so this may be a sequencing read error. This rearrangement joins TRBV29-1 to TRBJ1-1, with 8 bases fitting TRBD1. The CDR3 is made up of 12 amino acids. The germline V gene has CDR1 SQVTM and CDR2 ANQGSEA. The CDR3 protein is CIAGQGKTEAFF. The CDR3, as DNA: TGCATCGCTGGACAGGGAAAAACTGAAGCTTTCTTT.

Turning to this clonotype: A much larger clone differs by one base, so this may be a read error. The chain links TRBV11-2 to TRBJ2-1; D possibly corresponds to TRBD2 (6 bases). Germline V CDR1 and CDR2: SGHAT, FQNNGV. The length of the CDR3 is 13 residues. CDR3 region: CAGSLEAASVQFF. As DNA, the CDR3 is TGTGCCGGCAGCTTAGAAGCGGCTAGCGTGCAGTTCTTC.

Remarks on this clonotype: Germline is not matched at one junction end, which may reflect a read error. V gene TRBV5-6 combines with J gene TRBJ2-3, with D tentatively TRBD2 (7 bases). Germline V lookup: CDR1 SGHDT, CDR2 YYEEEE. CDR3 length: 15 residues. The CDR3 protein is CASSLPWGGTVTQYF. The CDR3 region has the DNA TGTGCCAGCAGCTTGCCTTGGGGGGGCACAGTTACGCAGTATTTT.

Regarding this clonotype: This may stem from a read error, because a much larger clone lies one nucleotide away. This chain connects TRBV20-1 to TRBJ1-5, with D unresolved. The CDR3 spans 15 residues. Germline assignment: CDR1 DFQATT and CDR2 SNEGSKA (reference sequence). DNA of the CDR3: TGCTGCGCCCCAGATCCGGCGGGTAGCAATCAGCCCCAGCATTTT. Translating it yields CCAPDPAGSNQPQHF.

With respect to this clonotype: An end of the junction does not agree with germline; a read error may underlie this. This sequence joins TRBV20-1 and TRBJ2-7; TRBD2 agrees at 7 bases. The germline CDR1 and CDR2 sequences are DFQATT and SNEGSKA (reference sequence). This CDR3 region has 15 residues. CDR3 sequence: CNARGWGGGESEQYF. CDR3 DNA sequence: TGCAATGCTAGAGGTTGGGGCGGGGGTGAGTCCGAGCAGTACTTC.

About this clonotype: One end of the junction is discordant with germline, which a read error may explain. The genes are TRBV20-1 and TRBJ1-2, with unresolved D. The CDR3 extends over 14 amino acids. In germline, CDR1 is DFQATT, CDR2 SNEGSKA (reference sequence). The DNA of the CDR3 is TGCAGTGCTAGAGACCAGCGGAGCTCGGGAGGCTTCACCTTC. Residues: CSARDQRSSGGFTF.

This clonotype has a count of ten or more. CDR3 sequence reads: CASSLDGEQTTNEKLFF. CDR3 nucleotides: TGTGCCAGCAGCTTAGATGGGGAACAGACCACTAATGAAAAACTGTTTTTT. V is TRBV11-2 and J is TRBJ1-4; the D is unclear. V was trimmed by 0 bases and J by 2 bases, leaving 13 bases between them. Germline V CDR1 and CDR2: SGHAT, FQNNGV. The CDR3 covers 17 residues.

In this sample, this clonotype turned up once. The J gene is TRBJ2-2, the V gene TRBV4-1, with D possibly matching TRBD1 (5 bases). The CDR3 length is 14 residues. Trimming removed 6 bases from V and 3 bases from J, with 11 bases in between. CDR1 is MGHRA, CDR2 YSYEKL, per germline. The CDR3 spells CASRLRVDTGELFF. The CDR3 DNA sequence: TGCGCCAGCAGACTCAGGGTTGACACCGGGGAGCTGTTTTTT.

As for this clonotype: At one of its ends the junction is not consistent with the germline gene, which may arise from a read error. This chain links TRBV4-1 with TRBJ2-2, with 7 bases that match TRBD1. The CDR3 sequence is 16 residues long. Germline V gene sequence: CDR1 MGHRA, CDR2 YSYEKL. CDR3 sequence: CASTTGTAVNTGEQFF. CDR3 DNA: TGCGCCAGTACTACCGGGACAGCCGTGAACACCGGGGAGCAGTTTTTT.

Comment on this clonotype: A read error is possible here, since a much larger clone lies one base away. The CDR3 nucleotides are TGTGCCAGCACCTTGCACAGGGGGAGAGAAAAACTGTTTTTT. Translating gives CASTLHRGREKLFF. V usage is TRBV6-1 and J usage is TRBJ1-4; 8 positions match TRBD1. V trimming: 7 bases; J trimming: 8 bases; junction bases outside the gene matches: 9. CDR3 length: 14 residues. Per germline, CDR1 MNHNS and CDR2 SASEGT.

Concerning this clonotype itself: This is likely a read error, given that the CDR3 carries no conserved phenylalanine or tryptophan at its end. The gene calls are TRBV20-1 and TRBJ2-1; D unclear. The CDR3 is 12 amino acids. Germline values: CDR1 DFQATT, CDR2 SNEGSKA (reference sequence). CDR3 sequence: CGARDRADEQFL. The CDR3 region has the DNA TGCGGTGCTAGGGATAGGGCCGATGAGCAGTTCTTG.

Notes on this clonotype: Germline and junction disagree at one end, which may indicate a read error. The chain is built from TRBV11-3 and TRBJ2-2; D remains ambiguous. The CDR3 has 15 residues. The germline V gene encodes CDR1 SGHNT and CDR2 YENEEA. DNA for the CDR3: TGTACCAGCAGACGTGACTCTGCGAACACCGGGGAGCTGTTTTTT. Residues: CTSRRDSANTGELFF.

About this clonotype itself: One base away lies a much larger clone, so this may be a sequencing read error. The chain is built from TRBV4-2 and TRBJ1-5; D perhaps matches TRBD1 (5 bases). This CDR3 has 18 amino acids. Germline-derived CDR1 and CDR2 are LGHNA and YNFKEQ. V lost 0 bases and J lost 9, with 24 bases in between. This chain's CDR3 is CASSQEGESGPATSPQHF. The DNA for the CDR3 is TGTGCCAGCAGCCAAGAAGGGGAAAGCGGCCCCGCCACCTCGCCCCAGCATTTT.

In regard to this clonotype: A read error may produce the germline difference seen at one junction end. The chain joins TRBV7-9 to TRBJ1-3, with D tentatively TRBD1 (5 bases). CDR3 length equals 14 residues. Germline loops: CDR1 SEHNR, CDR2 FQNEAQ (reference sequence). The CDR3 region is CASSLGVSGNIIYF. The CDR3 region has the DNA TGTGCAAGCAGCTTAGGGGTCTCTGGAAACATCATATATTTT.

The CDR3 sequence: CASSIRGGHTEAFF. In nucleotides, the CDR3 is TGTGCCAGTAGTATCAGGGGCGGTCACACTGAAGCTTTCTTT. This chain links TRBV19 with TRBJ1-1; TRBD1 is a possible D gene (6 bases). CDR1 LNHDA and CDR2 SQIVND come from the germline V gene (reference sequence). V dropped 3 bases and J dropped 3 bases, with 11 bases sitting between them. This CDR3 spans 14 amino acids.

Of note for this clonotype: The junction departs from germline at one end; a sequencing error may be responsible. The chain links TRBV6-1 to TRBJ1-1, with 7 bases aligning to TRBD1. Germline assignment: CDR1 MNHNS and CDR2 SASEGT. This CDR3 has 12 residues. The CDR3 region has the DNA TGTTCCAGCACCGAAAAGGGGCAGGGGGTTTTCTTT. This sequence encodes CSSTEKGQGVFF.

This clonotype has a count of ten or more. This chain joins TRBV6-5 and TRBJ2-1; a weak D match, TRBD2 (6 bases). From germline, CDR1 is MNHEY and CDR2 SVGAGI. The CDR3 length is 15 residues. Deletions cut 6 bases from V and 7 bases from J, with 19 bases between. The CDR3 DNA sequence: TGTGCCAGCAGCCCGAAGGGGTCAGGGAGGAATGAGCAGTTCTTC. This gives the protein CASSPKGSGRNEQFF.

To note about this clonotype: As the CDR3 is not closed by the conserved phenylalanine or tryptophan, this likely results from a read error. V gene TRBV12-3 or TRBV12-4 combines with J gene TRBJ2-6; the match to TRBD1 covers 7 bases. This CDR3 comprises 16 residues. The CDR3 sequence is CASSHTDRVGVNVLTL. CDR3 coding DNA: TGTGCCAGCAGTCACACCGACAGGGTGGGGGTCAACGTCCTGACTTTA.

In regard to this clonotype: Its ends do not fully match the called genes, so a read error is possible. The rearrangement joins TRBV11-2 to TRBJ1-2, with a possible D match to TRBD1 (5 bases). The germline CDR1 and CDR2 sequences are SGHAT and FQNNGV. The CDR3 spans 16 residues. CDR3 region: CASSLVSEGRAQGYTF. Written as DNA, the CDR3 is TGTGCCAGCAGTTTAGTGAGTGAGGGGCGAGCTCAAGGCTACACCTTC.

Comments on this clonotype: At one boundary the junction diverges from the germline segment, which might be a read error. The V and J genes are TRBV20-1 and TRBJ1-3; D is perhaps TRBD1 (5 bases). The CDR3 runs 15 residues. The germline CDR1 and CDR2 sequences are DFQATT and SNEGSKA (reference sequence). This CDR3 reads CSVRDGDSGGNTIYF. CDR3 coding DNA: TGCAGTGTTAGAGATGGAGACAGTGGTGGAAACACAATATATTTT.

A few counts support this clonotype. The chain carries TRBV5-4 and TRBJ2-2; 11 nucleotides match TRBD2. Germline V gene lookup returns CDR1 SGHNT and CDR2 YYREEE (reference sequence). The CDR3 loop spans 16 amino acids. J gave up 6 bases and V 2 bases, and 6 bases lay outside the gene matches. The CDR3 DNA follows: TGTGCCAGCAGCTTCAGACTAGCGGGATATGCCGGGGAGCTGTTTTTT. It yields the protein CASSFRLAGYAGELFF. Using reference TRBV5-4 and TRBJ2-2 for the parts outside the CDR3, the full variable domain is ETGVTQSPTHLIKTRGQQVTLRCSSQSGHNTVSWYQQALGQGPQFIFQYYREEENGRGNFPPRFSGLQFPNYSSELNVNALELDDSALYLCASSFRLAGYAGELFFGEGSRLTVL.

As to this clonotype: One end of the junction does not line up with germline, which may come from a read error. J is TRBJ2-1 and V is TRBV11-3, with D possibly being TRBD2 (5 bases). Looked up from germline, CDR1 is SGHNT and CDR2 is YENEEA. This CDR3 has 11 amino acids. The CDR3 loop reads CASSSSGEQFF. The CDR3 coding sequence is TGTGCCAGCAGCTCCAGTGGGGAGCAATTCTTC.